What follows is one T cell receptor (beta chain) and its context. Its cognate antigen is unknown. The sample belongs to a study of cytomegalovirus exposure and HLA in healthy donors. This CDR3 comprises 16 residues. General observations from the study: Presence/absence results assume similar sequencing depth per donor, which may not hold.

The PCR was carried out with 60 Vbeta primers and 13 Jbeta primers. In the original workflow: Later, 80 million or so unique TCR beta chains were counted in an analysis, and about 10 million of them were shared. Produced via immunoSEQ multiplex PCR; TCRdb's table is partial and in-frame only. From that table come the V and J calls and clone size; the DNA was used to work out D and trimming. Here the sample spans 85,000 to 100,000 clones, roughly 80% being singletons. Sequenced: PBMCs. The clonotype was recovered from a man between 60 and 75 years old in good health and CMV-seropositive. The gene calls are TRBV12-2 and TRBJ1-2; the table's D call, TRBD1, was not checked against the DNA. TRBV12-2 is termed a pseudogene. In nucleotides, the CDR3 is TGTGCAAGTCGCTTCCTCGACAGGGGGTCGACCTATGGCTACACCTTC. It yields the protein CASRFLDRGSTYGYTF.